This T cell receptor beta chain emerged from a study of human T cells and chemical hapten exposure. Study observations and caveats: In comparison with controls, expanded TCRs gave rise to a significantly larger number of large CDR3 similarity clusters. The number of TCRs above 1 in 1000 frequency did not change after DPC sensitization.

The table lists this clonotype with many counts. Its antigen is undetermined. Germline V lookup: CDR1 SGHRS, CDR2 YFSETQ. CDR3 length equals 16 residues. V lost 0 bases to trimming and J lost 10 bases, with 22 bases between them. Time point indicated: patch test 1, 2 weeks after DPC sensitization. Specified treatment: therapeutic diphenylcyclopropenone sensitization with weekly scalp DPC. Every donor had alopecia and was 18 to 70 years old; all were suitable for DPC. TCRdb re-analysed the RACE reads in MiXCR, keeping a single row per CDR3 protein. The sample has 150,000 to 200,000 distinct CDR3 sequences; more than 12% are singletons.

The source is a young woman with alopecia areata. Some clones in this sample may be carry-over from other donors' samples. This chain uses TRBV5-1 with TRBJ1-1; tentatively, D is TRBD1 (5 bases). The specimen was whole blood, collected in connection with sensitization to the hapten diphenylcyclopropenone (DPC). CDR3: CASSLVAGRSGGGAFF. The CDR3, as DNA: TGCGCCAGCAGCTTGGTGGCAGGGAGGTCTGGCGGGGGAGCTTTCTTT.